The T cell receptor (beta chain) described here comes from a study of T cell repertoires in cytomegalovirus infection. About the research overall: In the study, CMV epitopes included recently identified HLA-C-restricted and well-studied HLA-B-restricted ones. Matching HLA type and CMV infection were both indicated by public TCR beta signatures. Points from the study as a whole: HLA-C-restricted CMV-specific TCR beta clonotypes prevailed in the ex vivo response. Cumulated frequencies of public TCR beta families served to identify carriers of CMV plus the relevant HLA.

This clonotype has at least ten counts. Antigen unknown. MiXCR was run by TCRdb on the reads, yielding one entry per CDR3 protein. Here the sample spans 700,000 to 850,000 distinct CDR3 sequences, approximately 30% being singletons. Germline CDR1 MGHDK, CDR2 SYGVNS. With V trimmed by 3 bases and J by 15 bases, 5 bases remained unmatched. The length of the CDR3 is 12 residues. Specimen: cultured CD8+ T cells from PBMCs, collected from culture after CMV antigen stimulation. The chain links TRBV25-1 to TRBJ1-6; 7 bases fit TRBD1. The TCR was taken from a human donor in good health (CMV status not recorded). Some clones in this sample may be carry-over from other donors' samples. The CDR3 DNA reads as TGTGCCAGCAGTGATCAGGGGGACAGCCTCCACTTT. Its translation: CASSDQGDSLHF.